This entry lists 23 T cell receptor beta chains sequenced from one sample in a study of spatial heterogeneity in lung cancer. These receptors' antigens are unknown. TCRdb itself ran the 5' RACE reads through MiXCR, one entry per CDR3 protein. The table includes over 3,500 distinct CDR3 sequences, approximately 6.1% detected once. Indicated time point: sample taken at primary tumor resection. Study-level findings and limits: The study found that expanded intratumoral alpha and beta TCR counts tracked tumor mutation counts.

Sequences were derived from lung tumor tissue, sampled at surgery. These receptors were taken from a male donor with early-stage non-small cell lung cancer.

This clonotype was observed at least ten times. The chain has TRBV19 and TRBJ2-5; D remains ambiguous. V was shortened by 4 bases and J by 7 bases, with 10 bases between the two germline ends. In germline, CDR1 is LNHDA, CDR2 SQIVND (reference sequence). This CDR3 spans 12 amino acids. CDR3 residues: CASSTPWGTQYF. The CDR3 coding sequence is TGTGCCAGTAGTACCCCTTGGGGGACCCAGTACTTC.

This clonotype was seen repeatedly, ten times or more. The chain joins TRBV5-1 to TRBJ1-2; D is unresolved. The CDR3 is made up of 12 amino acids. Germline V gene sequence: CDR1 SGHRS, CDR2 YFSETQ. V was cut by 1 base and J by 8 bases, with 9 bases left in between. The CDR3 coding sequence is TGCGCCAGCAGCTTGTCTGGGCAAGGCTACACCTTC. It yields the protein CASSLSGQGYTF.

By sample share, this clonotype is medium-sized (0.01 to 0.1%). The gene calls are TRBV6-1 and TRBJ2-2; D gene ambiguous. The CDR3 consists of 13 residues. V was shortened by 2 bases and J by 7 bases, with 8 bases between the two germline ends. The germline gives CDR1 MNHNS, CDR2 SASEGT. The CDR3 spells CASSELVVGELFF. The CDR3 bases are TGTGCCAGCAGTGAATTGGTGGTCGGGGAGCTGTTTTTT.

This clonotype was observed many times. This chain links TRBV20-1 with TRBJ2-3; 13 bases match TRBD2. CDR3 length: 16 residues. The trim removed 1 base at V and 2 bases at J, leaving 3 bases unmatched. Per germline, CDR1 DFQATT and CDR2 SNEGSKA (reference sequence). The DNA of the CDR3 is TGCAGTGCTAGAGGGGGGACTAGCGGGAACACAGATACGCAGTATTTT. Its protein product is CSARGGTSGNTDTQYF.

The chain links TRBV15 to TRBJ2-2, with D unresolved. This CDR3 is built from 16 residues. Trimming pared 3 bases from V and 1 base from J, leaving 12 bases between. Germline V gene data show CDR1 as LNHNV and CDR2 as YYDKDF (reference sequence). The CDR3 nucleotides read TGTGCCACCAGCAGCCCGGACGGATTGAACACCGGGGAGCTGTTTTTT. Its translation is CATSSPDGLNTGELFF.

The sample holds many counts of this clonotype. J is TRBJ2-3 and V is TRBV4-3, with 8 bases lining up with TRBD2. CDR1 LGHNA and CDR2 YSLEER come from the germline V gene. The V gene end was trimmed by 0 bases and the J gene end by 6 bases; junction bases not matched to a gene: 2. The CDR3 spans 14 residues. As DNA, the CDR3 is TGCGCCAGCAGCCAAGATTTAGCGGGGGATACGCAGTATTTT. Translation gives CASSQDLAGDTQYF.

This clonotype was counted ten times or more. V is TRBV7-3 and J is TRBJ2-1, with 8 bases aligning to TRBD1. Germline V gives CDR1 SGHTA, CDR2 FQGTGA. The CDR3 runs 15 residues. V lost 2 bases and J lost 3; bases outside the gene matches: 3. The CDR3 DNA reads as TGTGCCAGCAGCTTAGGGACAGGAATCTACAATGAGCAGTTCTTC. This gives the protein CASSLGTGIYNEQFF.

Remarks on this clonotype: A clone one base away is much larger, so this may be a read error. The chain couples TRBV30 to TRBJ1-1, with TRBD1 matching 7 bases. CDR1 is GTSNPN, CDR2 SVGIG, per germline (reference sequence). CDR3 size: 14 residues. The trim removed 1 base at V and 5 bases at J, leaving 7 bases unmatched. CDR3 amino acids: CAWSGDSERTEAFF. CDR3 nucleotide sequence: TGTGCCTGGAGTGGGGACAGTGAGCGTACTGAAGCTTTCTTT. Combining the CDR3 with reference TRBV30 and TRBJ1-1 gives the whole variable domain SQTIHQWPATLVQPVGSPLSLECTVEGTSNPNLYWYRQAAGRGLQLLFYSVGIGQISSEVPQNLSASRPQDRQFILSSKKLLLSDSGFYLCAWSGDSERTEAFFGQGTRLTVV.

This clonotype is categorized as hyperexpanded. V gene TRBV5-1 combines with J gene TRBJ2-1; 12 bases match TRBD2. CDR3 length equals 15 residues. Trimming removed 1 base from V and 8 bases from J; junction bases left unmatched: 4. Germline lookup yields CDR1 SGHRS and CDR2 YFSETQ. In nucleotides, the CDR3 is TGCGCCAGCAGCTTGTCTAGCGGGGGGGCCGATGAGCAGTTCTTC. Translating gives CASSLSSGGADEQFF. Based on the CDR3 plus reference TRBV5-1 and TRBJ2-1, the full variable domain is KAGVTQTPRYLIKTRGQQVTLSCSPISGHRSVSWYQQTPGQGLQFLFEYFSETQRNKGNFPGRFSGRQFSNSRSEMNVSTLELGDSALYLCASSLSSGGADEQFFGPGTRLTVL.

This clonotype has ten or more counts. The rearrangement uses TRBV4-3 and TRBJ2-2; weak D call: TRBD1 (6 bases). Germline V gene sequence: CDR1 LGHNA, CDR2 YSLEER. This CDR3 spans 13 amino acids. Trimming removed 4 bases from V and 7 bases from J, with 10 bases in between. CDR3 sequence (DNA): TGCGCCAGCAGCCTCAGGGGTTACGGGGAGCTGTTTTTT. Encoded protein: CASSLRGYGELFF.

By share, this clonotype ranks as medium-sized (0.01 to 0.1%). Here the CDR3 DNA reads TGTGCCACTAGGACTAGCGGGACCTACGAGCAGTACTTC. This sequence encodes CATRTSGTYEQYF. V usage is TRBV2 and J usage is TRBJ2-7; 12 positions match TRBD2. There are 13 residues in the CDR3. The V gene's germline CDR1 is SNHLY and CDR2 FYNNEI. V was clipped by 10 bases and J by 2 bases; unmatched bases: 3.

This clonotype was seen ten or more times. The rearrangement joins TRBV2 to TRBJ1-3; TRBD1 agrees at 8 bases. The CDR3 totals 18 residues. Looked up from germline, CDR1 is SNHLY and CDR2 is FYNNEI. The ends lost 0 bases at V and 0 bases at J; junction bases unmatched: 7. The CDR3 reads CASSEATGASLSGNTIYF. The CDR3 nucleotides read TGTGCCAGCAGTGAAGCGACAGGGGCGTCCCTCTCTGGAAACACCATATATTTT.

Ten or more counts support this clonotype. The V gene is TRBV27, the J gene TRBJ1-1; no clear D. CDR1 and CDR2 (germline): MNHEY, SMNVEV (reference sequence). The CDR3 is 12 amino acids. V gave up 6 bases and J gave up 8 bases, with 13 bases separating them. CDR3 sequence reads: CASRATSLEAFF. In nucleotides, the CDR3 is TGTGCCAGCAGGGCGACAAGTCTGGAAGCTTTCTTT.

This clonotype was seen repeatedly, ten times or more. This sequence joins TRBV12-3 or TRBV12-4 and TRBJ2-1; the D gene is possibly TRBD1 (6 bases). V gave up 7 bases and J gave up 7 bases, with 23 bases separating them. The length of the CDR3 is 16 residues. CDR3 coding DNA: TGTGCCAGCACCCAAAGCCAGGGGCGCGGCGGGAATGAGCAGTTCTTC. Amino acid sequence: CASTQSQGRGGNEQFF.

This clonotype occurred many times. This sequence joins TRBV9 and TRBJ1-4, with D tentatively TRBD1 (5 bases). This CDR3 has 14 residues. Germline CDR1 reads SGDLS; CDR2 reads YYNGEE. V was clipped by 4 bases and J by 4 bases, with 11 bases between them. CDR3 sequence: CASSPAGINEKLFF. The CDR3, as DNA: TGTGCCAGCAGCCCAGCAGGGATTAATGAAAAACTGTTTTTT.

This clonotype is medium-sized by share. V gene TRBV3-1 combines with J gene TRBJ1-1; D is undetermined. V lost 0 bases to trimming and J lost 7 bases, with 9 bases between them. Per germline, CDR1 LGHDT and CDR2 YNNKEL (reference sequence). The CDR3 runs to 13 residues. CDR3 loop: CASSQEGRGEAFF. In DNA, the CDR3 is TGTGCCAGCAGCCAAGAAGGTAGAGGTGAAGCTTTCTTT.

In its sample, this clonotype ranks as medium-sized (0.01 to 0.1%). The chain links TRBV7-8 to TRBJ2-5, with 8 bases aligning to TRBD1. The V gene end was trimmed by 5 bases and the J gene end by 4 bases; junction bases not matched to a gene: 3. Germline-derived CDR1 and CDR2 are SGHVS and FQNEAQ. The CDR3 runs 13 residues. The CDR3 DNA sequence: TGTGCCAGCAGCCATGACAGGGGAGAGACCCAGTACTTC. Protein product: CASSHDRGETQYF.

This clonotype has ten or more counts. The rearrangement uses TRBV7-6 and TRBJ2-2; tentative D call: TRBD1 (6 bases). The germline gives CDR1 SGHVS, CDR2 FNYEAQ. Trimming cost V 5 bases and J 10 bases, with 11 bases left between them. The CDR3 extends over 12 amino acids. The DNA for the CDR3 is TGTGCCAGCAGCCCTGGGACACAGGAGCTGTTTTTT. Amino acid sequence: CASSPGTQELFF.

By sample share, this clonotype is medium-sized (0.01 to 0.1%). The V call is TRBV12-3 or TRBV12-4, the J call TRBJ1-1, with a possible D match to TRBD1 (6 bases). Between the trimmed V and J ends, which lost 7 bases and 0 bases, there was a span of 12 bases. The length of the CDR3 is 14 residues. The CDR3 sequence is CASTWGQLNTEAFF. Here the CDR3 DNA reads TGTGCCAGCACCTGGGGGCAGTTGAACACTGAAGCTTTCTTT.

Relative to its sample, this clonotype is medium-sized. The gene calls are TRBV7-9 and TRBJ2-2; TRBD1 is a possible D gene (6 bases). Germline V gene sequence: CDR1 SEHNR, CDR2 FQNEAQ (reference sequence). The length of the CDR3 is 12 residues. The germline V and J ends were trimmed by 10 bases and 6 bases, with 12 bases remaining between them. CDR3 amino acids: CATRTDSGELFF. In nucleotides, the CDR3 is TGTGCCACCCGGACAGACTCCGGGGAGCTGTTTTTT.

This clonotype was found many times. The chain couples TRBV6-5 to TRBJ1-5; 7 bases match TRBD1. This CDR3 region has 15 residues. J gave up 1 base and V 5 bases, and 5 bases lay outside the gene matches. Germline CDR1 is MNHEY and CDR2 is SVGAGI. CDR3: CASSTTGHSNQPQHF. CDR3 sequence (DNA): TGTGCCAGCAGTACGACAGGGCACAGCAATCAGCCCCAGCATTTT.

This clonotype showed up many times. The chain has TRBV19 and TRBJ2-3, with 8 bases matching TRBD1. This CDR3 comprises 16 residues. The V gene's germline CDR1 is LNHDA and CDR2 SQIVND (reference sequence). V trimming: 6 bases; J trimming: 2 bases; junction bases outside the gene matches: 10. CDR3 in DNA: TGTGCCAGTAGGCAAGTGGCGGGACAGGACACAGATACGCAGTATTTT. This translates into CASRQVAGQDTDTQYF. Drawing the rest from reference TRBV19 and TRBJ2-3, the complete variable domain is DGGITQSPKYLFRKEGQNVTLSCEQNLNHDAMYWYRQDPGQGLRLIYYSQIVNDFQKGDIAEGYSVSREKKESFPLTVTSAQKNPTAFYLCASRQVAGQDTDTQYFGPGTRLTVL.

This clonotype was seen at least ten times. For the CDR3, the DNA is TGTGCCAGCAGTGAAGCGGGGAAGAGGGGGCAAGTCCCAGATACGCAGTATTTT. Encoded protein: CASSEAGKRGQVPDTQYF. V gene TRBV6-1 combines with J gene TRBJ2-3, with TRBD1 identical over 7 bases. V shed 0 bases, J shed 4 bases, and the junction held 13 bases outside the gene matches. The CDR3 consists of 18 residues. Looked up from germline, CDR1 is MNHNS and CDR2 is SASEGT.